Shown below are 6 T cell receptor beta chains from a single sample sequenced in a study of OX40 agonist ivuxolimab in advanced cancers. Measured with immunoSEQ multiplex PCR; TCRdb has only the in-frame clones, and not every one. The profile shows about 120,000 clones, around 93% of them singletons. The sequences come from CD4+ or CD8+ T cells sorted from blood, collected in a trial of the OX40 agonist ivuxolimab. These receptors were taken from an adult with an advanced solid tumor such as melanoma, head and neck, liver or kidney cancer.

This chain links TRBV6-1 with TRBJ2-7; D is possibly TRBD1 (6 bases). The CDR3 covers 11 residues. Trimming shortened V by 10 bases and J by 3 bases, and 10 bases separated the two germline ends. The germline V gene has CDR1 MNHNS and CDR2 SASEGT. CDR3 in amino acids: CAITDSYEQYF. Written as DNA, the CDR3 is TGTGCCATTACGGACAGCTACGAGCAGTACTTC.

This chain joins TRBV7-9 and TRBJ2-2; D remains ambiguous. Trimming cost V 5 bases and J 2 bases, with 18 bases left between them. This CDR3 is 17 amino acids long. The V gene's germline CDR1 is SEHNR and CDR2 FQNEAQ (reference sequence). DNA for the CDR3: TGTGCCAGCAGCGTGACGGTTTTGGCAGGTAACACCGGGGAGCTGTTTTTT. Residues: CASSVTVLAGNTGELFF.

This chain uses TRBV19 with TRBJ2-7; 10 nucleotides align to TRBD1. This CDR3 contains 15 residues. The V segment lost 4 bases and the J segment 5 bases; nucleotides outside the gene matches: 8. Germline values: CDR1 LNHDA, CDR2 SQIVND (reference sequence). CDR3 in amino acids: CASSTSPGTGDEQYF. CDR3 DNA: TGTGCCAGTAGTACGAGTCCCGGGACAGGGGACGAGCAGTACTTC.

The sample holds one count of this clone. The V call is TRBV5-4, the J call TRBJ2-7; D possibly corresponds to TRBD2 (6 bases). Germline V gives CDR1 SGHNT, CDR2 YYREEE (reference sequence). CDR3 size: 14 residues. V lost 7 bases to trimming and J lost 0 bases, with 14 bases between them. CDR3 region: CASRSATSSYEQYF. The CDR3 DNA follows: TGTGCCAGCCGCTCCGCGACTAGCTCCTACGAGCAGTACTTC.

The chain is built from TRBV4-2 and TRBJ1-5; no clear D gene. The CDR3 totals 13 residues. V was clipped by 1 base and J by 5 bases, with 6 bases between them. CDR1 LGHNA and CDR2 YNFKEQ come from the germline V gene. CDR3 DNA: TGTGCCAGCAGCCAAGCGCTCCATCAGCCCCAGCATTTT. Translation gives CASSQALHQPQHF.

The chain employs TRBV11-2 and TRBJ1-2; maybe TRBD1 (5 bases). V lost 3 bases and J 3 bases, leaving 14 bases between the germline ends. Germline lookup yields CDR1 SGHAT and CDR2 FQNNGV. This CDR3 has 15 residues. Here the CDR3 reads CASSLLGQGDYGYTF. The CDR3 DNA follows: TGTGCCAGCAGCTTGCTTGGGCAGGGCGACTATGGCTACACCTTC.